A selection of T cell receptor beta chains follows, all from one sample in a study of T cell responses to AZD1222 COVID-19 vaccine. TCRdb keeps only in-frame clones here, not all; method: immunoSEQ multiplex PCR. This table holds over 65,000 clones, roughly 87% found once. The sample was peripheral blood, taken 28 days after the second AZD1222 dose. The receptors stem from an adult who received the AZD1222 COVID-19 vaccine. The CDR3 runs from the conserved cysteine through the conserved F or W. Fields, in order: V gene, CDR3 length, J gene, D gene, clone size, CDR3 protein, CDR3 DNA. D genes are given only for firm matches. Clone size appears in some rows only: once, few, many, or a class for an expanded clone.

V gene: TRBV28
CDR3 length: 21
J gene: TRBJ2-5
D gene: TRBD2
clone size: .
CDR3 protein: CASSARLGRASGGASQETQYF
CDR3 DNA: TGTGCCAGCAGTGCTCGGCTGGGACGGGCTAGCGGGGGGGCTTCCCAAGAGACCCAGTACTTC

V gene: TRBV4-1
CDR3 length: 15
J gene: TRBJ2-2
D gene: .
clone size: .
CDR3 protein: CASSPDQGGTGELFF
CDR3 DNA: TGCGCCAGCAGCCCTGACCAGGGGGGGACCGGGGAGCTGTTTTTT

V gene: TRBV2
CDR3 length: 17
J gene: TRBJ2-1
D gene: TRBD1
clone size: .
CDR3 protein: CASSGGQVERGYNEQFF
CDR3 DNA: TGTGCCAGCAGTGGGGGACAGGTAGAACGGGGTTACAATGAGCAGTTCTTC

V gene: TRBV4-2
CDR3 length: 14
J gene: TRBJ2-3
D gene: .
clone size: .
CDR3 protein: CASSHRRDTDTQYF
CDR3 DNA: TGTGCCAGCAGCCACCGACGGGATACAGATACGCAGTATTTT

V gene: TRBV5-5
CDR3 length: 18
J gene: TRBJ2-5
D gene: TRBD2
clone size: .
CDR3 protein: CASSLDGVAGGPRETQYF
CDR3 DNA: TGTGCCAGCAGCTTGGACGGGGTAGCGGGGGGCCCGAGAGAGACCCAGTACTTC

V gene: TRBV24-1
CDR3 length: 12
J gene: TRBJ1-4
D gene: .
clone size: .
CDR3 protein: CATSDPNEKLFF
CDR3 DNA: TGTGCCACCAGTGACCCCAATGAAAAACTGTTTTTT

V gene: TRBV24-1
CDR3 length: 14
J gene: TRBJ1-5
D gene: .
clone size: .
CDR3 protein: CATSDLTGDQPQHF
CDR3 DNA: TGTGCCACCAGTGATTTGACCGGGGACCAGCCCCAGCATTTT

V gene: TRBV6-5
CDR3 length: 8
J gene: TRBJ1-5
D gene: .
clone size: .
CDR3 protein: CAEEPQHF
CDR3 DNA: TGTGCCGAGGAGCCCCAGCATTTT

V gene: TRBV4-3
CDR3 length: 14
J gene: TRBJ2-7
D gene: .
clone size: .
CDR3 protein: CASSQDEEGLEQYF
CDR3 DNA: TGCGCCAGCAGCCAAGATGAAGAGGGGCTCGAGCAGTACTTC

V gene: TRBV7-8
CDR3 length: 18
J gene: TRBJ2-3
D gene: TRBD2
clone size: .
CDR3 protein: CASSYLGTSGGSTDTQYF
CDR3 DNA: TGTGCCAGCAGCTACCTGGGGACTAGCGGGGGAAGCACAGATACGCAGTATTTT

V gene: TRBV5-1
CDR3 length: 16
J gene: TRBJ1-6
D gene: .
clone size: .
CDR3 protein: CASSLTGPSYNSPLHF
CDR3 DNA: TGCGCCAGCAGCTTGACAGGACCCTCCTATAATTCACCCCTCCACTTT

V gene: TRBV7-6
CDR3 length: 16
J gene: TRBJ1-3
D gene: TRBD1
clone size: .
CDR3 protein: CASSSHPGQGSDTIYF
CDR3 DNA: TGTGCCAGCAGCTCCCATCCGGGACAGGGGAGTGACACCATATATTTT

V gene: TRBV10-3
CDR3 length: 12
J gene: TRBJ2-7
D gene: .
clone size: .
CDR3 protein: CAISRDDYAQYF
CDR3 DNA: TGTGCCATCAGTAGAGATGATTACGCGCAGTACTTC

V gene: TRBV11-3
CDR3 length: 13
J gene: TRBJ2-1
D gene: .
clone size: .
CDR3 protein: CASSPSLIDRQFF
CDR3 DNA: TGTGCCAGCAGCCCGAGCTTGATAGATAGACAGTTCTTC

V gene: TRBV4-3
CDR3 length: 14
J gene: TRBJ1-1
D gene: .
clone size: .
CDR3 protein: CASSQDSGIGEAFF
CDR3 DNA: TGCGCCAGCAGCCAAGATTCGGGAATCGGGGAAGCTTTCTTT

V gene: TRBV13
CDR3 length: 15
J gene: TRBJ2-7
D gene: TRBD1
clone size: .
CDR3 protein: CASSLAGTGAYEQYF
CDR3 DNA: TGTGCCAGCAGCTTAGCCGGGACAGGGGCCTACGAGCAGTACTTC

V gene: TRBV7-9
CDR3 length: 16
J gene: TRBJ1-2
D gene: TRBD1
clone size: .
CDR3 protein: CASSPIGPVTGSLYPF
CDR3 DNA: TGTGCCAGCAGCCCCATAGGGCCTGTGACAGGGAGCCTCTACCCCTTC

V gene: TRBV5-1
CDR3 length: 14
J gene: TRBJ2-5
D gene: .
clone size: .
CDR3 protein: CASSVTGGRETQYF
CDR3 DNA: TGCGCCAGCAGCGTCACGGGGGGCCGGGAGACCCAGTACTTC

V gene: TRBV5-4
CDR3 length: 16
J gene: TRBJ2-1
D gene: .
clone size: once
CDR3 protein: CASSSRLSPTLNEQFF
CDR3 DNA: TGTGCCAGCAGCTCACGGCTAAGCCCAACCCTGAATGAGCAGTTCTTC

V gene: TRBV28
CDR3 length: 12
J gene: TRBJ2-2
D gene: .
clone size: .
CDR3 protein: CASIPNTGELFF
CDR3 DNA: TGTGCCAGCATCCCAAACACCGGGGAGCTGTTTTTT

V gene: TRBV3-1/TRBV3-2
CDR3 length: 16
J gene: TRBJ1-2
D gene: TRBD1
clone size: .
CDR3 protein: CASSQEGEQGIYGYTF
CDR3 DNA: TGTGCCAGCAGCCAAGAAGGGGAACAGGGGATCTATGGCTACACCTTC

V gene: TRBV20-1
CDR3 length: 14
J gene: TRBJ1-5
D gene: .
clone size: .
CDR3 protein: CSASGVEDYQPQHF
CDR3 DNA: TGCAGTGCTAGTGGGGTCGAGGATTATCAGCCCCAGCATTTT

V gene: TRBV10-3
CDR3 length: 15
J gene: TRBJ2-3
D gene: .
clone size: once
CDR3 protein: CAIKGSGVSTDTQYF
CDR3 DNA: TGTGCCATCAAGGGCTCAGGGGTTAGCACAGATACGCAGTATTTT

V gene: TRBV30
CDR3 length: 14
J gene: TRBJ2-7
D gene: TRBD1
clone size: .
CDR3 protein: CAWSIQGASGEQYF
CDR3 DNA: TGTGCCTGGAGTATACAGGGGGCAAGTGGCGAGCAGTACTTC

V gene: TRBV14
CDR3 length: 16
J gene: TRBJ1-6
D gene: .
clone size: .
CDR3 protein: CASSQPPGRPNSPLHF
CDR3 DNA: TGTGCCAGCAGCCAACCCCCGGGACGGCCCAATTCACCCCTCCACTTT

V gene: TRBV7-7
CDR3 length: 16
J gene: TRBJ1-6
D gene: .
clone size: .
CDR3 protein: CASSLREGLYNSPLHF
CDR3 DNA: TGTGCTAGCAGCTTAAGGGAGGGCCTCTATAATTCACCCCTCCACTTT

V gene: TRBV3-1/TRBV3-2
CDR3 length: 13
J gene: TRBJ1-2
D gene: .
clone size: once
CDR3 protein: CASSQDSGLGYTF
CDR3 DNA: TGTGCCAGCAGCCAAGACTCGGGTCTTGGCTACACCTTC

V gene: TRBV12-3/TRBV12-4
CDR3 length: 12
J gene: TRBJ2-5
D gene: .
clone size: .
CDR3 protein: CASSLGAGTQYF
CDR3 DNA: TGTGCCAGCAGTTTGGGCGCTGGGACCCAGTACTTC

V gene: TRBV5-1
CDR3 length: 14
J gene: TRBJ2-4
D gene: TRBD1
clone size: .
CDR3 protein: CASSLIGQGDIQYF
CDR3 DNA: TGCGCCAGCAGCCTTATAGGACAGGGTGACATTCAGTACTTC

V gene: TRBV13
CDR3 length: 14
J gene: TRBJ1-2
D gene: .
clone size: .
CDR3 protein: CASSSWSGNYGYTF
CDR3 DNA: TGTGCCAGCAGCTCCTGGTCAGGAAACTATGGCTACACCTTC

V gene: TRBV11-2
CDR3 length: 13
J gene: TRBJ1-2
D gene: .
clone size: once
CDR3 protein: CASSPEWNYGYTF
CDR3 DNA: TGTGCCAGCAGCCCCGAGTGGAACTATGGCTACACCTTC

V gene: TRBV7-2
CDR3 length: 13
J gene: TRBJ2-5
D gene: .
clone size: .
CDR3 protein: CASSGQRGETQYF
CDR3 DNA: TGTGCCAGCAGCGGTCAGAGGGGGGAGACCCAGTACTTC

V gene: TRBV15
CDR3 length: 15
J gene: TRBJ2-1
D gene: .
clone size: .
CDR3 protein: CATTDGVSSYNEQFF
CDR3 DNA: TGTGCCACCACCGACGGGGTCAGCTCCTACAATGAGCAGTTCTTC

V gene: TRBV29-1
CDR3 length: 16
J gene: TRBJ2-7
D gene: TRBD2
clone size: .
CDR3 protein: CSAQGALAGESYEQYF
CDR3 DNA: TGCAGCGCCCAAGGGGCCCTAGCGGGGGAATCGTACGAGCAGTACTTC

V gene: TRBV2
CDR3 length: 15
J gene: TRBJ1-6
D gene: TRBD1
clone size: .
CDR3 protein: CASSGAEQGVSPLHF
CDR3 DNA: TGTGCCAGCAGTGGGGCGGAACAGGGGGTTTCACCCCTCCACTTT

V gene: TRBV2
CDR3 length: 13
J gene: TRBJ1-3
D gene: TRBD1
clone size: .
CDR3 protein: CASSVDRENTIYF
CDR3 DNA: TGTGCCAGCAGTGTAGACAGGGAAAACACCATATATTTT

V gene: TRBV30
CDR3 length: 12
J gene: TRBJ1-6
D gene: .
clone size: .
CDR3 protein: CAWSVWSSPLHF
CDR3 DNA: TGTGCCTGGAGTGTATGGTCTTCACCCCTCCACTTT

V gene: TRBV19
CDR3 length: 13
J gene: TRBJ1-2
D gene: .
clone size: .
CDR3 protein: CASSILRGAGYTF
CDR3 DNA: TGTGCCAGTAGCATTCTGAGGGGGGCTGGCTACACCTTC

V gene: TRBV5-1
CDR3 length: 15
J gene: TRBJ2-5
D gene: TRBD1
clone size: .
CDR3 protein: CASEPTGGIQETQYF
CDR3 DNA: TGCGCCAGCGAACCTACAGGGGGGATCCAAGAGACCCAGTACTTC

V gene: TRBV2
CDR3 length: 13
J gene: TRBJ1-1
D gene: .
clone size: .
CDR3 protein: CASSEMMNTEAFF
CDR3 DNA: TGTGCCAGCAGTGAAATGATGAACACTGAAGCTTTCTTT

V gene: TRBV18
CDR3 length: 14
J gene: TRBJ2-2
D gene: .
clone size: .
CDR3 protein: CASSPREDTGELFF
CDR3 DNA: TGTGCCAGCTCACCACGAGAAGACACCGGGGAGCTGTTTTTT